Listed here are 20 T cell receptor beta chains from one sample, sequenced in a study of blood T cell repertoires in COVID-19. Repertoires were generated with immunoSEQ multiplex PCR, while TCRdb's copy carries only in-frame clones and drops some. The profile covers approximately 85,000 clones, with 70% to 90% appearing a single time and about 26% taken by the ten largest. The sequenced material came from peripheral blood. These receptor sequences come from a middle-aged man with active or convalescent COVID-19.

This sequence joins TRBV10-3 and TRBJ2-3, with 7 bases identical to TRBD2. CDR3 length equals 16 residues. Germline loops: CDR1 ENHRY, CDR2 SYGVKD. Losses at the gene ends were 0 bases for V and 1 base for J; bases not matched to a gene: 4. The CDR3 DNA reads as TGTGCCATCAGTGAGTCGATTGCGGGGGGCACAGATACGCAGTATTTT. Translated, it gives CAISESIAGGTDTQYF.

This sequence joins TRBV7-9 and TRBJ2-5, with D possibly TRBD2 on 6 matching bases. Looked up from germline, CDR1 is SEHNR and CDR2 is FQNEAQ (reference sequence). The CDR3 has 14 amino acids. The V gene lost 6 bases and the J gene lost 0 bases, with 11 bases spanning the gap. The chain's CDR3 is CASRGRGYQETQYF. The CDR3 nucleotides read TGTGCCAGCAGGGGGCGGGGATACCAAGAGACCCAGTACTTC.

This chain links TRBV11-3 with TRBJ2-5; 9 nucleotides line up with TRBD2. Germline V gene data show CDR1 as SGHNT and CDR2 as YENEEA. V lost 1 base and J lost 1; bases outside the gene matches: 4. This CDR3 region has 16 residues. The CDR3 nucleotides are TGTGCCAGCAGCTTAGGGGCTAGCGGGGTCCAAGAGACCCAGTACTTC. Translated, it gives CASSLGASGVQETQYF.

The genes are TRBV4-1 and TRBJ2-7; TRBD1 is a possible D gene (6 bases). Trimming pared 0 bases from V and 3 bases from J, leaving 15 bases between. Germline loops: CDR1 MGHRA, CDR2 YSYEKL. This CDR3 is built from 16 residues. Here the CDR3 DNA reads TGCGCCAGCAGCCAAGATACAGGGATGCCGTTCTACGAGCAGTACTTC. This encodes CASSQDTGMPFYEQYF.

The chain recombines TRBV19 with TRBJ1-1; D remains unclear. Per germline, CDR1 LNHDA and CDR2 SQIVND (reference sequence). The CDR3 runs 14 residues. V shed 1 base and J shed 0 bases, with 6 bases lying between them. The CDR3 region is CASSIGDLNTEAFF. CDR3 coding DNA: TGTGCCAGTAGTATAGGTGACTTGAACACTGAAGCTTTCTTT.

This clone was detected only once. The chain uses TRBV5-4 and TRBJ2-5, with D perhaps matching TRBD1 (5 bases). This CDR3 spans 13 amino acids. The V gene lost 2 bases and the J gene lost 4 bases, with 9 bases spanning the gap. CDR1 SGHNT and CDR2 YYREEE come from the germline V gene (reference sequence). CDR3 sequence (DNA): TGTGCCAGCAGCTTCATTAGGGGAGAGACCCAGTACTTC. Protein sequence: CASSFIRGETQYF.

This chain connects TRBV4-1 to TRBJ1-1; possible D gene TRBD1, 6 bases. V gave up 5 bases and J gave up 1 base, with 20 bases separating them. CDR3 length equals 17 residues. The germline V gene has CDR1 MGHRA and CDR2 YSYEKL. CDR3 nucleotide sequence: TGCGCCAGCAGCGACCGCGGGGGGGGCGAAACGAACACTGAAGCTTTCTTT. Residues: CASSDRGGGETNTEAFF.

The gene calls are TRBV5-4 and TRBJ2-7; possible D gene TRBD1, 6 bases. The germline CDR1 and CDR2 sequences are SGHNT and YYREEE (reference sequence). Trimming removed 2 bases at V and 4 bases at J, with 19 bases between. CDR3 size: 16 residues. The CDR3 loop reads CASSFGFEGTGYEQYF. For the CDR3, the DNA is TGTGCCAGCAGCTTCGGTTTCGAAGGAACAGGGTACGAGCAGTACTTC.

The rearrangement joins TRBV30 to TRBJ2-5; D perhaps matches TRBD2 (5 bases). The CDR3 has 13 residues. The V and J ends lost 1 base and 5 bases respectively, with 11 bases between them. The germline V gene has CDR1 GTSNPN and CDR2 SVGIG (reference sequence). CDR3 in amino acids: CAWSAGLGETQYF. The CDR3 DNA sequence: TGTGCCTGGAGTGCCGGACTGGGGGAGACCCAGTACTTC.

The chain couples TRBV5-1 to TRBJ1-4; no firm D call. Germline-derived CDR1 and CDR2 are SGHRS and YFSETQ. V lost 4 bases and J 0 bases, leaving 13 bases between the germline ends. The CDR3 covers 16 residues. The CDR3 DNA reads as TGCGCCAGCAGCCCCGGGATCGCACCAACTAATGAAAAACTGTTTTTT. Translation gives CASSPGIAPTNEKLFF.

The chain joins TRBV14 to TRBJ1-1; D is possibly TRBD1 (6 bases). The CDR3 loop spans 16 amino acids. V gave up 0 bases and J gave up 3 bases, with 14 bases separating them. The germline gives CDR1 SGHDN, CDR2 FVKESK. DNA for the CDR3: TGTGCCAGCAGCCAAGATTACAGGGTATCCTACACTGAAGCTTTCTTT. Translation gives CASSQDYRVSYTEAFF.

The chain combines TRBV4-1 with TRBJ2-3; 8 bases match TRBD1. V gave up 1 base and J gave up 2 bases; unmatched junction bases: 11. The CDR3 loop spans 18 amino acids. CDR1 is MGHRA and CDR2 is YSYEKL in the germline V gene. CDR3 amino acids: CASSQGGGRGRVTDTQYF. CDR3 coding DNA: TGCGCCAGCAGCCAAGGCGGCGGCAGGGGGCGCGTCACAGATACGCAGTATTTT.

V gene TRBV10-3 combines with J gene TRBJ2-7, with D perhaps TRBD2 (5 bases). The CDR3 has 15 residues. The germline V gene has CDR1 ENHRY and CDR2 SYGVKD. The V and J ends lost 2 bases and 4 bases respectively, with 15 bases between them. Written as DNA, the CDR3 is TGTGCCATCAGTGAGGGGTTGGAGGCGGTTTACGAGCAGTACTTC. Its translation: CAISEGLEAVYEQYF.

This chain joins TRBV9 and TRBJ1-3, with D unresolved. The V gene's germline CDR1 is SGDLS and CDR2 YYNGEE. Trimming shortened V by 0 bases and J by 0 bases, and 7 bases separated the two germline ends. The CDR3 loop spans 15 amino acids. CDR3 protein: CASSVAMNSGNTIYF. As DNA, the CDR3 is TGTGCCAGCAGCGTAGCTATGAACTCTGGAAACACCATATATTTT.

V usage is TRBV7-7 and J usage is TRBJ2-1; TRBD2 aligns across 10 bases. V shed 5 bases, J shed 3 bases, and the junction held 13 bases outside the gene matches. This CDR3 is built from 18 residues. Germline V gene lookup returns CDR1 SSHAT and CDR2 FNYEAQ (reference sequence). CDR3 in amino acids: CASSHGTSAIGRYNEQFF. The CDR3 DNA reads as TGTGCCAGCAGCCACGGGACTAGCGCGATTGGGCGCTACAATGAGCAGTTCTTC.

V usage is TRBV5-6 and J usage is TRBJ1-2; D remains unclear. Trimming took off 6 bases at V and 1 base at J, with 10 bases between the two ends. The CDR3 is 13 amino acids. Germline loops: CDR1 SGHDT, CDR2 YYEEEE. The CDR3 sequence is CASNSDYNYGYTF. CDR3 nucleotides: TGTGCCAGCAACTCGGACTATAACTATGGCTACACCTTC.

The chain has TRBV6-5 and TRBJ2-1; 9 positions agree with TRBD1. The CDR3 extends over 16 amino acids. With V trimmed by 2 bases and J by 10 bases, 12 bases remained unmatched. Germline V gives CDR1 MNHEY, CDR2 SVGAGI. DNA of the CDR3: TGTGCCAGCAGTTACACAACCCCGGGACAGGGCGGAGAGCAGTTCTTC. This translates into CASSYTTPGQGGEQFF.

The rearrangement uses TRBV10-3 and TRBJ1-2, with 7 positions matching TRBD1. Germline values: CDR1 ENHRY, CDR2 SYGVKD. The length of the CDR3 is 16 residues. Trimming at V came to 2 bases and at J to 1 base, leaving 7 bases not matched to a gene. The CDR3 sequence is CAISELRTGLNYGYTF. The CDR3 coding sequence is TGTGCCATCAGTGAGCTTAGGACAGGACTTAACTATGGCTACACCTTC.

The chain is built from TRBV6-6 and TRBJ1-3; D not certain. The CDR3 is made up of 15 amino acids. The germline V and J ends were trimmed by 2 bases and 4 bases, with 12 bases remaining between them. The germline V gene has CDR1 MNHNY and CDR2 SVGAGI (reference sequence). This CDR3 reads CASSYLRGGGNTIYF. In nucleotides, the CDR3 is TGTGCCAGCAGTTACCTGAGAGGTGGCGGAAACACCATATATTTT.

This clone was picked up a small number of times. This chain uses TRBV10-3 with TRBJ2-5; TRBD2 agrees at 7 bases. After removal of 10 bases from V and 1 base from J, the junction contained 18 bases not matched to a gene. Germline-derived CDR1 and CDR2 are ENHRY and SYGVKD. The length of the CDR3 is 17 residues. This chain's CDR3 is CATRPFERGGGQETQYF. The CDR3 nucleotides are TGTGCCACGAGGCCCTTTGAGCGGGGTGGGGGCCAAGAGACCCAGTACTTC.